The entry that follows covers one TCR beta chain sequence. The data derive from a study of blood T cell repertoires in COVID-19. Study summary: Samples of COVID-19 (acute and convalescent) were obtained from the United States, Italy and Spain. PBMCs, B-cell-depleted T cells, or T cells provided the cDNA or gDNA that made up the material.

Trimming took 1 base from V and 7 from J, leaving 15 bases between them. Germline V gives CDR1 SGHTS, CDR2 YDEGEE. The CDR3 has 15 residues. In the study's own analysis: For nucleated cells, counts were estimated from reference gene primer amplification. The repertoire was sequenced with immunoSEQ multiplex PCR; TCRdb's copy has only in-frame clones and lacks some. That table supplies the V and J calls and clone size; D and trimming were determined from the DNA. The sample records around 200,000 clones, roughly 87% being singletons. Sequencing input: PBMCs or T cells enriched from blood (not recorded which). This clonotype was sampled from a woman aged 40 to 50 with acute COVID-19. This chain uses TRBV5-8 with TRBJ2-1, with D perhaps TRBD1 (5 bases). CDR3 bases: TGTGCCAGCAGCTTGCAGGGTGCCGAGAAAAATGAGCAGTTCTTC. This encodes CASSLQGAEKNEQFF.